This T cell receptor beta chain was retrieved from a study of regulatory T cells in long-lasting Graves disease (dated by TCRdb to the early 2020s). General notes on the study: In the newly diagnosed Graves' disease group, patients had been taking antithyroid drugs for less than 3 months. Persistent Graves' disease patients were compared with newly diagnosed Graves' disease patients by peripheral blood TCR sequencing and RNA sequencing. The study was conducted in China and was registered as a clinical trial. A total of about 35 samples underwent TCR sequencing, from about 13 patients with persistent Graves' disease and 20 patients with newly diagnosed Graves' disease.

Based on the germline V gene (reference sequence), the CDR1 and CDR2 sequences are LGHDT and YNNKEL. Taken from cysteine to phenylalanine, the CDR3 has 18 residues. Solely the CDR3 DNA is kept, with 54 bases framed from the first base. V is clipped by 4 bases and J by 0 bases, and the sequence between their germline boundaries is 19 bases long. The research as a whole found: Persistent Graves' disease patients showed lower TCR Shannon entropy and fewer highly expanded clones than newly diagnosed patients, suggesting clonal expansion. Sequencing and analysis were restricted to the TCR beta chain. Only peripheral blood was studied, because thyroid tissue, the primary lesion, was inaccessible. Preferential use of TRBV28, TRBJ1-2 and TRBJ2-5 was observed in persistent disease, whereas TRBV20-1 and TRBJ2-1 were favored in newly diagnosed disease. Patients with persistent disease shared more public clonotypes (approximately 2,500) than newly diagnosed patients did (more than 900). As a limitation, the authors acknowledged that the small sample size may reduce accuracy.

The sample's time point label, decoded: newly diagnosed GD, antithyroid drugs for less than 3 months. For both TCR sequencing and RNA sequencing, RNA was extracted from PBMCs using TRIzol. The diagnosis of Graves' disease was made according to American Thyroid Association guidelines. Patients for the study were recruited at an endocrinology department in Xi'an, China. Each patient gave 7 to 9.5 milliliters of peripheral blood, collected in an EDTA anticoagulant tube. Ficoll Paque Plus density gradient separation was used to isolate PBMCs, and no further T cell sorting was done. An Agilent 2100 Bioanalyzer and agarose gel were used to check RNA quality, while a NanoDrop 2000 measured RNA concentration. This clonotype occurred a few times. Its antigen has not been determined. No base quality information exists; no much larger clone differs at one position. Library preparation was by multiplex PCR. The listed sequencing device is Illumina HiSeq 4000. TCR beta libraries were built with iRepertoire HTBI primers and Arm-PCR amplification of CDR3 regions. Before sequencing, the PCR products went through gel purification. In the original analysis: Gene usage analysis of CDR3 amino acid clonotypes relied on the roughly 64 TRBV and 14 TRBJ segments identified across samples. COPE and FqMerger were used to merge filtered high-quality paired reads into contigs. BLAST was used to align contigs to IMGT TRBV, TRBD and TRBJ reference genes, and CDR3 was defined according to IMGT. Any clonotype with a frequency above 0.1% was classified as a highly expanded clone. Repertoire diversity was measured by Shannon entropy, and V-J evenness by the Gini coefficient. A clonotype found in more than one individual was treated as public. TCRdb's own reprocessing of the public reads used fastp at Q25 and MiXCR and kept productive beta chains. Under each unique CDR3 protein, matching rows form one entry showing the most common genes and DNA. TCRdb's processing, not the authors' own work, is the source of the V and J calls. For this sample there are approximately 350,000 distinct CDR3 sequences; roughly 12% appear just once. Approximately 20% of the sample lies in the top ten.

This same sample was also part of a study on T cells in Graves' hyperthyroidism and ophthalmopathy. From the second report: A patient counted as having stable Graves' hyperthyroidism if no progression to ophthalmopathy occurred over 18 months of follow-up. Hyperthyroidism patients were aged 18 to 65 years and newly diagnosed, with disease duration of less than 2 months. Any patient with an uncontrolled infection, another autoimmune disease, pregnancy or lactation was excluded. Diagnoses relied on clinical symptoms, serum thyroxine and TRAb, thyroid ultrasound and orbital computed tomography. The first round of RT-PCR for the TCR CDR3 was performed with the HTBI primer set and the Qiagen OneStep RT-PCR kit. Blood samples also contained most of the expanded thyroid clonotypes (frequency above 0.001), which suggests that blood repertoires may reflect thyroid immune responses. Ophthalmopathy was separated from stable hyperthyroidism by a 13 V-J signature model, with around 90% sensitivity and just over 81% specificity obtained in cross-validation and 80%/75% obtained in testing. In validation, progression to ophthalmopathy was predicted by the model with around 71% sensitivity and 72.22% specificity, a median of about 6.4 months before onset. A discovery cohort of approximately 100 patients, roughly 43 with Graves' ophthalmopathy and approximately 55 with stable Graves' hyperthyroidism, was used to find distinguishing TCR V-J signatures. An independent validation cohort of under 20 hyperthyroidism patients and approximately 16 patients who later progressed to ophthalmopathy tested prospective prediction of ophthalmopathy. The roughly 91 discovery patients were randomly divided into training and test sets at a 7:3 ratio. Thyroid tissue and blood T-cell repertoires from six Graves' hyperthyroidism patients were also compared in the study. Following sampling, methimazole starting at 30 mg daily was given to hyperthyroidism patients, and high-dose intravenous methylprednisolone was given to ophthalmopathy patients. A second multiplex PCR round built the libraries, followed by size selection and purification. Libraries were sequenced paired-end with 100 bp reads on an Illumina HiSeq2000. Raw data were processed with SOAPnuke, discarding reads with adapters, uncalled bases, mean Phred below 15, or no exact constant-primer or identifier match. High-quality paired reads were merged using COPE v1.2.5, and each unique nucleotide sequence was defined as a clonotype. MiTCR v1.1 was used to align clonotypes to the IMGT TRBV, TRBD and TRBJ reference segments. Only V-J combinations with frequency above 0.0001, covering roughly 99% of repertoires, were analysed. A TCS score was defined as the ratio of F50 (clonal expansion) to E x V (chaos), with BLOSUM62-based TCRdist applied between CDR3 peptides within each V-J. Welch's t-statistics and random forest reduced roughly 530 V-J features to some 14, which were used in a naive Bayes classifier (R e1071). No statistical method was used to fix the sample size in advance, and group allocation was not hidden from the investigators. According to the paper, TCR Vbeta CDR3 sequencing was carried out on about 140 peripheral blood samples, which came from fewer than 50 ophthalmopathy, around 74 hyperthyroidism and about 17 progressor patients.

The sequenced sample was peripheral blood mononuclear cells (PBMCs), obtained at new diagnosis, from a patient treated with antithyroid drugs. This sequence originates from a woman between 18 and 30 years old with Graves disease. Donor details come from another sample of the same person, matched by shared clones. Here the chain combines TRBV3-1 and TRBJ1-3; the D gene assignment is ambiguous. For the CDR3, the sequence is CASSRRNGRIFSGNTIYF. The DNA sequence reads TGTGCCAGCAGCCGCAGGAATGGGAGAATTTTCTCTGGAAACACCATATATTTT.